Here is one T cell receptor beta chain with its context. This entry belongs to a study of blood T cells in healthy people across ages. Overall study: Through template switching, about one barcoded beta molecule was captured per two T cells, as measured in model experiments.

Using a J-beta primer mix together with a sample-barcoded 5' primer, a second PCR was run for roughly 7 to 12 cycles. TCRdb independently ran MiXCR on the 5' RACE reads; one entry per CDR3 protein. Of fewer than 1,000,000 distinct CDR3 sequences detected, 44% appear once; the ten largest clones hold around 18%. J gave up 6 bases and V 2 bases, and 3 bases lay outside the gene matches. The CDR3 sequence is 15 residues long. The V gene's germline CDR1 is SGHTA and CDR2 FQGNSA. This rearrangement joins TRBV7-2 to TRBJ2-3; 12 nucleotides match TRBD2. The sequenced sample consisted of blood. The receptor was isolated from a man in his fifties or sixties in good health. In nucleotides, the CDR3 is TGTGCCAGCAGCTTACTAGCGGGAGGGGCTGATACGCAGTATTTT. This translates into CASSLLAGGADTQYF.